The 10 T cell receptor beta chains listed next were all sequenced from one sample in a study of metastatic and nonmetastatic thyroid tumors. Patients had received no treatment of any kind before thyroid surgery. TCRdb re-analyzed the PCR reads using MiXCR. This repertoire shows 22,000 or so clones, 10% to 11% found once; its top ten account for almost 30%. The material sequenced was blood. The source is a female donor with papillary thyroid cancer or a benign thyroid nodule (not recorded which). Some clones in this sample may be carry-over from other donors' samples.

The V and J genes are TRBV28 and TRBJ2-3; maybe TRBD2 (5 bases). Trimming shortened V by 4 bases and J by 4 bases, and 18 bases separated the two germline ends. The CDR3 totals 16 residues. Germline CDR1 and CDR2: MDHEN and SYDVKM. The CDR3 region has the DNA TGTGCCAGCAGTTACCAGAAAGGACGGACTGCAGATACGCAGTATTTT. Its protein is CASSYQKGRTADTQYF.

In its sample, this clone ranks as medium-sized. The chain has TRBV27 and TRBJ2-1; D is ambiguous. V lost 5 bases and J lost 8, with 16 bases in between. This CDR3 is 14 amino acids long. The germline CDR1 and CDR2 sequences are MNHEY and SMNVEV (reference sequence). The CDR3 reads CASSTGWRSDEQFF. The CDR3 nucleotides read TGTGCCAGCAGTACCGGTTGGCGGTCCGATGAGCAGTTCTTC.

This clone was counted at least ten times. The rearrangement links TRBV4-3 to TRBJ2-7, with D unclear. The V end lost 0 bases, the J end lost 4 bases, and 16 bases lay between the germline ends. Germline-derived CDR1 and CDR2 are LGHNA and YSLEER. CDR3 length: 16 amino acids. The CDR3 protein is CASSQDGRASQYEQYF. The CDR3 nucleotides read TGCGCCAGCAGCCAAGACGGTAGGGCTTCTCAGTACGAGCAGTACTTC.

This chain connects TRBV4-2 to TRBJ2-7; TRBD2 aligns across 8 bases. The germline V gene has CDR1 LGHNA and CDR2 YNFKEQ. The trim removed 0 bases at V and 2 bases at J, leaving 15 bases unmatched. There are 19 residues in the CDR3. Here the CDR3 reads CASSQDRGLAGKRTYEQYF. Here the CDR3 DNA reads TGTGCCAGCAGCCAAGATAGGGGTCTAGCGGGTAAGCGTACCTACGAGCAGTACTTC.

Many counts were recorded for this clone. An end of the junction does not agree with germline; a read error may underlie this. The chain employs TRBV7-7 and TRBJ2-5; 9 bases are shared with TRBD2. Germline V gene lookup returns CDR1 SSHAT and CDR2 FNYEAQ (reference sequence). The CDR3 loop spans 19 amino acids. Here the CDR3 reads CASSLTIPARAGGEETQYF. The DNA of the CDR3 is TGTGCTAGCAGCTTAACCATACCCGCGAGGGCGGGAGGGGAAGAGACCCAGTACTTC.

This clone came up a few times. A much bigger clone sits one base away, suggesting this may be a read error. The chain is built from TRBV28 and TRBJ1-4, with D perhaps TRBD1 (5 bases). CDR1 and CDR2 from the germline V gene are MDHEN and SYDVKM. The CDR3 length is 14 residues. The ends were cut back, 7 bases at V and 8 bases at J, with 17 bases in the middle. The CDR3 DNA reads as TGTGCCAGCACGACGGGGACTCAGTTAGAAAAACTGTTTTTT. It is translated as CASTTGTQLEKLFF.

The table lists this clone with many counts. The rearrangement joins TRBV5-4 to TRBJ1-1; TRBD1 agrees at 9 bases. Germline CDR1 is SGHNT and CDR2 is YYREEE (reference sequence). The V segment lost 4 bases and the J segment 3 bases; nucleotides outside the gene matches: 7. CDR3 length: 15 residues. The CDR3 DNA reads TGTGCCAGCAGCCCACCGGGACAGGGTGACACTGAAGCTTTCTTT. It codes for CASSPPGQGDTEAFF.

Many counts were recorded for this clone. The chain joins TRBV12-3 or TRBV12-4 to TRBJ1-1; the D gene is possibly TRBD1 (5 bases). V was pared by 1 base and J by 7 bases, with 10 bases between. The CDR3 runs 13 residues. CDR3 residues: CASSLGGRGEAFF. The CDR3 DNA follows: TGTGCCAGCAGTTTAGGAGGGAGGGGTGAAGCTTTCTTT.

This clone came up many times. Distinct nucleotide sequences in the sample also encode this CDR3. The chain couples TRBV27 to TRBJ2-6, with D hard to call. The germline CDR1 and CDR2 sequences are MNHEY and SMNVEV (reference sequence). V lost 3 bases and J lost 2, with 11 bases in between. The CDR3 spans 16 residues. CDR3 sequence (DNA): TGTGCCAGCAGTTTTTTTCCCTCCGCTGGGGCCAACGTCCTGACTTTC. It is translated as CASSFFPSAGANVLTF.

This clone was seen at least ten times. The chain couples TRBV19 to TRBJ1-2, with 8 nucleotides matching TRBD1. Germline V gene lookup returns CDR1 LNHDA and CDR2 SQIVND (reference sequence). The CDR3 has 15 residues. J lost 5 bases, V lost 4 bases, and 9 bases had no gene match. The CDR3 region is CASSTNGQGTYGYTF. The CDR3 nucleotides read TGTGCCAGTAGTACCAACGGACAGGGTACTTATGGCTACACCTTC.